This T cell receptor (beta chain) was obtained from a study of Ad26.COV2.S vaccination and SARS-CoV-2 variants. Broader study findings: Estimates derived from TCR breadth and depth analyses may have underestimated total T cell responses.

Treatment specified: some 20 received Ad26.COV2.S at low or high dose, single or two shots; several received placebo; per-sample allocation not given. All samples were drawn on day 63, counting from the first vaccine or placebo injection. An adult of 18-55 years in Boston served as donor. Spike of the Wuhan-strain SARS-CoV-2 was expressed by an Ad26 vector, which formed the vaccine. V lost 0 bases and J 5 bases, leaving 10 bases between the germline ends. Germline CDR1 and CDR2: MRHNA and SNTAGT. The CDR3 has 15 amino acids. Sequenced by immunoSEQ multiplex PCR; TCRdb stores in-frame clones only, minus some. Found here are about 350,000 clones, 88% of them singletons; the top ten hold 6.4%. About this clone: Its antigen is undetermined.

The clonotype was recovered from a person between 18 and 65 years old who received the Ad26.COV2.S COVID-19 vaccine or a placebo. Source: peripheral blood, taken in a trial of Ad26.COV2.S vaccine versus placebo. The V and J genes are TRBV6-4 and TRBJ2-2; tentatively, D is TRBD1 (5 bases). The CDR3: CASSDSGAVTGELFF. CDR3 nucleotide sequence: TGTGCCAGCAGTGACTCTGGGGCCGTGACCGGGGAGCTGTTTTTT.